This section outlines one TCR beta chain sequence together with its context. These data come from a study of post-analysis software for immune sequencing data. Each TCR beta cDNA library carried unique molecular identifiers. The T cell input of about 1 to 10 million gave around 540,000 cDNA molecules. MiXCR, run by TCRdb on the PCR reads, gives a single entry per CDR3 protein. The sample has approximately 730,000 distinct CDR3 sequences; around 45% are singletons. Sequenced: blood. The sequence came from a girl between 10 and 17 years old with multiple sclerosis.

The CDR3 reads CSAGASGERRNQPQHF. As DNA, the CDR3 is TGCAGTGCTGGGGCGTCAGGGGAGAGACGGAATCAGCCCCAGCATTTT. The chain carries TRBV20-1 and TRBJ1-5; TRBD1 is a possible D gene (6 bases). Germline values: CDR1 DFQATT, CDR2 SNEGSKA (reference sequence). This CDR3 spans 16 amino acids. Trimming stripped 5 bases from V and 4 bases from J, with 21 bases between.